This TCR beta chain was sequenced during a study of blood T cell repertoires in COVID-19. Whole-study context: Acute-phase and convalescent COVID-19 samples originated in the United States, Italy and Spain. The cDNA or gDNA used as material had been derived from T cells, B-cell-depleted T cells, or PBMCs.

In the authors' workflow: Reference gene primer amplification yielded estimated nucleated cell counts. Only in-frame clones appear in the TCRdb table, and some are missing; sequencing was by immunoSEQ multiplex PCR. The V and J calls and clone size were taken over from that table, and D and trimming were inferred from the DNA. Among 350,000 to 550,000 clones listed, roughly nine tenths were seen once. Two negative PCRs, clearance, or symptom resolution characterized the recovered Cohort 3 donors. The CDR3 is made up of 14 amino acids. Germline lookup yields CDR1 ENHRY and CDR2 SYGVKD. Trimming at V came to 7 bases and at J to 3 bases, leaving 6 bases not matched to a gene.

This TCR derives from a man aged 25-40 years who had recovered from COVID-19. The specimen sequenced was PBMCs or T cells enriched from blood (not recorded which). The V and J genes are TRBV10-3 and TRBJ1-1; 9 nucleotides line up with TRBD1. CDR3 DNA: TGTGCCATCACCAGGGACAGGGCGTACACTGAAGCTTTCTTT. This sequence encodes CAITRDRAYTEAFF.